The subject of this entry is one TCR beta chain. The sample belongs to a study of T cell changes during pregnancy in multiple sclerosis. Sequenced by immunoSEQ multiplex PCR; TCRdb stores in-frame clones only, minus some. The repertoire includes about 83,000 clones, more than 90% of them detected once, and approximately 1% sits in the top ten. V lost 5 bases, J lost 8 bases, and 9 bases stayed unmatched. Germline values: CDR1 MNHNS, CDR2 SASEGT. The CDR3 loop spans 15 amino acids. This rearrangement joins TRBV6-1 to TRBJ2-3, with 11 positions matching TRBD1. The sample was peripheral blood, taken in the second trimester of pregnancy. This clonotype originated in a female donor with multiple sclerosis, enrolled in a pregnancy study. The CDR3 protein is CASSRSGTGGGTQYF. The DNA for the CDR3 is TGTGCCAGCAGTAGATCAGGGACAGGGGGAGGTACGCAGTATTTT.